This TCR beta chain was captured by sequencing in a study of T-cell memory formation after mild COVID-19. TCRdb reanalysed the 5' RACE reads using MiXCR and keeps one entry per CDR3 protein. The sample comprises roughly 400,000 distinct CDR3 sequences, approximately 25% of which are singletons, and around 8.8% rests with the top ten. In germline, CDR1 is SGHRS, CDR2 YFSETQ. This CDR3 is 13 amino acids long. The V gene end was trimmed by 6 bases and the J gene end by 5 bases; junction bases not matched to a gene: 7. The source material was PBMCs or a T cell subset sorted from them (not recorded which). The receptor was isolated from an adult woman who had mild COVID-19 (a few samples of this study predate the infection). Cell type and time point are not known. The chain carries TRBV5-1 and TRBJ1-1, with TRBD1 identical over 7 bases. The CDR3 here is CASKSTGLTEAFF. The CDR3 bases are TGCGCCAGCAAATCGACAGGGCTAACTGAAGCTTTCTTT.